The T cell receptor beta chain under discussion was sequenced for a study of blood T cell repertoires in COVID-19. Background on the study: Collection of acute and convalescent COVID-19 samples took place in the United States, Italy and Spain. Nucleic acid was either cDNA or gDNA, and it came from T cells, B-cell-depleted T cells, or PBMCs.

In the authors' methods: Amplification of reference gene primers was used by the study to estimate nucleated cell counts. The data were produced by immunoSEQ multiplex PCR, yet TCRdb's version contains in-frame clones alone and is incomplete. V and J calls and clone size are those listed in that table; D and trimming were worked out from the DNA. This sample has under 200,000 clones, with 74% found just once. This CDR3 has 15 amino acids. CDR1 is MNHEY, CDR2 SMNVEV, per germline (reference sequence). V was clipped by 4 bases and J by 3 bases, with 16 bases between them. The TCR was taken from an elderly woman with acute or convalescent COVID-19. The chain recombines TRBV27 with TRBJ2-7; D possibly corresponds to TRBD2 (6 bases). Sequencing was carried out using peripheral blood. As DNA, the CDR3 is TGTGCCAGCAGTTACCAGGGAGGCTCCCTCTACGAGCAGTACTTC. Encoded protein: CASSYQGGSLYEQYF.